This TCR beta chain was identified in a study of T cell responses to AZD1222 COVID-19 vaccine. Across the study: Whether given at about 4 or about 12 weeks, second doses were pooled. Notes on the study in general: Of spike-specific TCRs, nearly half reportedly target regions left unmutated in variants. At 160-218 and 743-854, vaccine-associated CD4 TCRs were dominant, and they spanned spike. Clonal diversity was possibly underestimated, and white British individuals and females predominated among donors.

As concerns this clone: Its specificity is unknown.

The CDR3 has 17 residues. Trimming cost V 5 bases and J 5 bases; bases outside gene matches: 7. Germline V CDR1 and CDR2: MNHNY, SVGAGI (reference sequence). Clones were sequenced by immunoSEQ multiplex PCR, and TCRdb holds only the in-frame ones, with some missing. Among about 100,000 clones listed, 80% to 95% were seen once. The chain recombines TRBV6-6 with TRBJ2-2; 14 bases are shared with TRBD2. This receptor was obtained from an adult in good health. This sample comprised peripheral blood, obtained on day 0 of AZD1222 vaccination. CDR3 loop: CASSQGLAGVGTGELFF. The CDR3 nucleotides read TGTGCCAGCAGTCAGGGACTAGCGGGAGTGGGAACCGGGGAGCTGTTTTTT.